These 27 T cell receptor beta chains were sequenced from one sample in a study of T cell repertoires in cytomegalovirus infection (dated by TCRdb to the late 2010s). Their cognate antigens are unknown. This sample was sequenced with an Illumina HiSeq 1500. TCRdb reworked the public reads: Q25 trimming with fastp, MiXCR clone assembly, productive beta chains retained. Entries that share a CDR3 protein sequence are merged under the most common genes and DNA. The sample records about 83,000 distinct CDR3 sequences, around half of which are singletons. The ten largest clones take up 85% to 95% of the sample. The treatment or condition label, read with the paper, signifies: in vitro stimulation with specific CMV peptide epitopes to enrich CMV-specific T cells. Sequenced material: CD8+ T cells from cultured PBMCs, taken from culture after CMV antigen stimulation. The receptors come from a human donor in good health (CMV status not recorded). Some clones in this sample may be carry-over from other donors' samples.

Notes on this clonotype: One junction end disagrees with the germline gene, perhaps due to a read error. The rearrangement joins TRBV19 to TRBJ1-1, with D possibly matching TRBD1 (5 bases). Germline V gives CDR1 LNHDA, CDR2 SQIVND (reference sequence). The CDR3 is 14 residues long. The CDR3 DNA reads as TGTGCCAGTACTATAGGGACTATGAACACTGAAGCTTTCTTT. Translated: CASTIGTMNTEAFF.

This sequence joins TRBV12-5 and TRBJ2-2; tentative D call: TRBD1 (5 bases). The CDR3 extends over 17 amino acids. The V end lost 2 bases, the J end lost 4 bases, and 17 bases lay between the germline ends. The germline V gene encodes CDR1 LGHNT and CDR2 FRNRAP. As DNA, the CDR3 is TGTGCTAGTGGTTTGCCTACGTCAGGGAAGGTCACCGGGGAGCTGTTTTTT. Its translation is CASGLPTSGKVTGELFF.

This sequence joins TRBV14 and TRBJ1-1, with a possible D match to TRBD1 (5 bases). Germline CDR1 SGHDN, CDR2 FVKESK. Trimming pared 0 bases from V and 3 bases from J, leaving 14 bases between. This CDR3 is built from 16 residues. The CDR3 coding sequence is TGTGCCAGCAGCCAAGATACGAAGGGGCTTGACACTGAAGCTTTCTTT. It yields the protein CASSQDTKGLDTEAFF. The full variable domain, completed using reference TRBV14 and TRBJ1-1, is EAGVTQFPSHSVIEKGQTVTLRCDPISGHDNLYWYRRVMGKEIKFLLHFVKESKQDESGMPNNRFLAERTGGTYSTLKVQPAELEDSGVYFCASSQDTKGLDTEAFFGQGTRLTVV.

V is TRBV11-2 and J is TRBJ1-3; no firm D call. The V end was cut by 5 bases, the J end by 0 bases, with 5 bases between. The germline CDR1 and CDR2 sequences are SGHAT and FQNNGV. The CDR3 has 13 residues. In nucleotides, the CDR3 is TGTGCCAGCAGCCGAGACTCTGGAAACACCATATATTTT. Translation gives CASSRDSGNTIYF.

The rearrangement uses TRBV4-1 and TRBJ2-1; no reliable D call. The V end was cut by 0 bases, the J end by 7 bases, with 13 bases between. The CDR3 loop spans 15 amino acids. Germline-derived CDR1 and CDR2 are MGHRA and YSYEKL. CDR3 in DNA: TGCGCCAGCAGCCAAGACGGTGGCTATATAAATGAGCAGTTCTTC. Translation: CASSQDGGYINEQFF.

This clonotype is a singleton in its sample. The V gene is TRBV9, the J gene TRBJ2-1, with 11 bases matching TRBD2. This CDR3 comprises 16 residues. Germline CDR1 SGDLS, CDR2 YYNGEE. With 2 bases clipped from V and 5 bases from J, the junction kept 6 bases outside the gene matches. CDR3 DNA: TGTGCCAGCAGCGTGACCGGGACTAGCGGAAACAATGAGCAGTTCTTC. It encodes CASSVTGTSGNNEQFF.

This sequence joins TRBV7-4 and TRBJ2-7; 7 bases align to TRBD2. Looked up from germline, CDR1 is SGHVT and CDR2 is SQSDAQ. The trim removed 1 base at V and 2 bases at J, leaving 5 bases unmatched. This CDR3 is built from 15 residues. The CDR3 bases are TGTGCCAGCAGCTTAGTCGCGGGGGAAACCTACGAGCAGTACTTC. Protein product: CASSLVAGETYEQYF.

This clonotype has at least ten counts. In nucleotides, the CDR3 is TGTGCCAGCAGCTTCGGAACAGACTTCTACTACGAGCAGTACTTC. Translated, it gives CASSFGTDFYYEQYF. The rearrangement links TRBV7-2 to TRBJ2-7, with no clear D. Trimming shortened V by 3 bases and J by 3 bases, and 15 bases separated the two germline ends. Germline lookup yields CDR1 SGHTA and CDR2 FQGNSA. This CDR3 is built from 15 residues.

The V gene is TRBV7-4, the J gene TRBJ1-1; TRBD1 might be the D (6 bases). CDR3 length: 17 residues. CDR1 and CDR2 (germline): SGHVT, SQSDAQ. The V end lost 3 bases, the J end lost 2 bases, and 19 bases lay between the germline ends. CDR3 nucleotide sequence: TGTGCCAGCAGCTTGAAATTCAGGGGCCTACCTAACACTGAAGCTTTCTTT. This sequence encodes CASSLKFRGLPNTEAFF.

This clonotype came up once. The J gene is TRBJ2-3, the V gene TRBV7-2; no reliable D call. Germline values: CDR1 SGHTA, CDR2 FQGNSA. V was shortened by 1 base and J by 1 base, with 6 bases between the two germline ends. The CDR3 extends over 14 amino acids. In DNA form, the CDR3 reads TGTGCCAGCAGCTTAGTCATGGGCACAGATACGCAGTATTTT. Amino acids: CASSLVMGTDTQYF.

The table lists this clonotype with a few counts. V and J are TRBV6-6 and TRBJ2-7; TRBD2 aligns across 8 bases. The CDR3 spans 14 residues. V dropped 7 bases and J dropped 3; count of bases not matched to a gene: 8. The germline gives CDR1 MNHNY, CDR2 SVGAGI (reference sequence). The CDR3 DNA reads TGTGCCAGCAAGACGGGAGGGTTTTTCTACGAGCAGTACTTC. This encodes CASKTGGFFYEQYF.

V usage is TRBV5-5 and J usage is TRBJ2-3, with a tentative D call TRBD2 (6 bases). V gave up 1 base and J gave up 3 bases, with 12 bases separating them. Germline CDR1 reads SGHKS; CDR2 reads YYEKEE (reference sequence). There are 15 residues in the CDR3. In nucleotides, the CDR3 is TGTGCCAGCAGCTTGCGGCGGGGCGAGACAGATACGCAGTATTTT. It encodes CASSLRRGETDTQYF.

This chain links TRBV12-3 or TRBV12-4 with TRBJ1-5, with 11 bases fitting TRBD1. This CDR3 has 18 amino acids. V shed 6 bases and J 0 bases; nucleotides not matched to a gene: 10. This chain's CDR3 is CASSPGQGGSYSNQPQHF. CDR3 DNA sequence: TGTGCCAGCAGCCCGGGACAGGGGGGATCTTATAGCAATCAGCCCCAGCATTTT.

The V call is TRBV6-2 or TRBV6-3, the J call TRBJ1-1; D is uncertain. This CDR3 is built from 12 residues. Trimming stripped 5 bases from V and 3 bases from J, with 7 bases between. The germline gives CDR1 MNHEY, CDR2 SVGEGT. The CDR3 DNA reads as TGTGCCAGCAGTGAATATGACACTGAAGCTTTCTTT. Amino acid sequence: CASSEYDTEAFF.

This chain uses TRBV4-1 with TRBJ1-5, with a weak D call TRBD1 (5 bases). Trimming cost V 0 bases and J 1 base, with 13 bases left between them. The CDR3 is 17 amino acids. The germline CDR1 and CDR2 sequences are MGHRA and YSYEKL. CDR3 nucleotides: TGCGCCAGCAGCCAAGATCAGGCAGGGAACAGCAATCAGCCCCAGCATTTT. Translating gives CASSQDQAGNSNQPQHF.

The chain couples TRBV10-2 to TRBJ1-6; 8 bases agree with TRBD1. This CDR3 region has 15 residues. Trimming at V came to 4 bases and at J to 6 bases, leaving 5 bases not matched to a gene. Germline CDR1 reads WSHSY; CDR2 reads SAAADI. The CDR3 region is CASSGLDRANSPLHF. For the CDR3, the DNA is TGCGCCAGCAGTGGGCTGGACAGGGCTAATTCACCCCTCCACTTT.

The chain joins TRBV6-1 to TRBJ1-3; D is unresolved. Germline V gene sequence: CDR1 MNHNS, CDR2 SASEGT. V was shortened by 2 bases and J by 0 bases, with 17 bases between the two germline ends. CDR3 size: 18 residues. CDR3 loop: CASSESIGPVSSGNTIYF. CDR3 DNA: TGTGCCAGCAGTGAATCTATAGGCCCAGTGAGCTCTGGAAACACCATATATTTT.

This clonotype was seen a single time. The chain is built from TRBV4-1 and TRBJ1-5; the D is unclear. The CDR3 extends over 15 amino acids. Germline V gives CDR1 MGHRA, CDR2 YSYEKL. V dropped 3 bases and J dropped 3 bases, with 12 bases sitting between them. CDR3 residues: CASSQDGRINQPQHF. As DNA, the CDR3 is TGCGCCAGCAGCCAGGATGGACGGATCAATCAGCCCCAGCATTTT.

This clonotype has a handful of counts. This rearrangement joins TRBV4-1 to TRBJ1-1; 10 bases map to TRBD1. CDR1 and CDR2 from the germline V gene are MGHRA and YSYEKL. This CDR3 is built from 15 residues. Unmatched junction bases numbered 5, after V lost 3 bases and J lost 4 bases. The CDR3 loop reads CASSHRDRGVTEAFF. Written as DNA, the CDR3 is TGCGCCAGCAGCCATAGGGACAGGGGAGTCACTGAAGCTTTCTTT.

The V gene is TRBV11-2, the J gene TRBJ1-1; 8 positions match TRBD1. Germline values: CDR1 SGHAT, CDR2 FQNNGV. The CDR3 is made up of 13 amino acids. The trim removed 5 bases at V and 7 bases at J, leaving 6 bases unmatched. The DNA of the CDR3 is TGTGCCAGCAGCCCCCCGGACAGGGATGAAGCTTTCTTT. It translates to CASSPPDRDEAFF.

The chain joins TRBV28 to TRBJ2-7; 7 bases line up with TRBD2. The germline V gene encodes CDR1 MDHEN and CDR2 SYDVKM. With 10 bases clipped from V and 1 base from J, the junction kept 16 bases outside the gene matches. The CDR3 is 16 residues long. In DNA, the CDR3 is TGTGCCACCCGGATCTCACTAGCTAGCGGTTCCTACGAGCAGTACTTC. Its protein is CATRISLASGSYEQYF. Combining the CDR3 with reference TRBV28 and TRBJ2-7 gives the whole variable domain DVKVTQSSRYLVKRTGEKVFLECVQDMDHENMFWYRQDPGLGLRLIYFSYDVKMKEKGDIPEGYSVSREKKERFSLILESASTNQTSMYLCATRISLASGSYEQYFGPGTRLTVT.

Of note for this clonotype: Compared with germline, one end of the junction differs, possibly owing to a read error. The V gene is TRBV6-1, the J gene TRBJ2-7; D is possibly TRBD1 (5 bases). The CDR3 runs 13 residues. Germline V gene lookup returns CDR1 MNHNS and CDR2 SASEGT. The CDR3: CASSEHVQDDQYF. The CDR3 DNA reads as TGTGCCAGCAGTGAACATGTACAGGACGATCAGTACTTC.

This clonotype came up a few times. The rearrangement joins TRBV7-9 to TRBJ1-2, with D possibly matching TRBD1 (6 bases). V was pared by 6 bases and J by 4 bases, with 12 bases between. In germline, CDR1 is SEHNR, CDR2 FQNEAQ (reference sequence). CDR3 length: 13 amino acids. CDR3 protein: CASRDGQFYGYTF. The CDR3 bases are TGTGCCAGCAGGGATGGACAGTTCTATGGCTACACCTTC.

The V gene is TRBV20-1, the J gene TRBJ2-7; D not certain. The ends were cut back, 0 bases at V and 4 bases at J, with 7 bases in the middle. Germline lookup yields CDR1 DFQATT and CDR2 SNEGSKA (reference sequence). CDR3 size: 12 residues. The CDR3 spells CSAREGRYEQYF. The CDR3, as DNA: TGCAGTGCTAGAGAAGGTAGATACGAGCAGTACTTC.

The V gene is TRBV5-1, the J gene TRBJ2-1; 10 bases are shared with TRBD2. J gave up 9 bases and V 2 bases, and 5 bases lay outside the gene matches. There are 14 residues in the CDR3. Germline CDR1 and CDR2: SGHRS and YFSETQ. CDR3 nucleotides: TGCGCCAGCAGCTTCCAGCGGGGGGGCGGTGAGCAGTTCTTC. This encodes CASSFQRGGGEQFF.

The chain has TRBV12-3 or TRBV12-4 and TRBJ1-1; 10 positions match TRBD1. V shed 7 bases and J 6 bases; nucleotides not matched to a gene: 8. This CDR3 spans 14 amino acids. CDR3 loop: CASIGTGEESEAFF. As DNA, the CDR3 is TGTGCCAGCATCGGGACAGGGGAAGAGTCTGAAGCTTTCTTT.

The genes are TRBV7-3 and TRBJ1-1; D may be TRBD1 (5 bases). The ends were cut back, 5 bases at V and 7 bases at J, with 11 bases in the middle. Germline V gene lookup returns CDR1 SGHTA and CDR2 FQGTGA. This CDR3 has 12 residues. CDR3 amino acids: CASSPSGGEAFF. In DNA, the CDR3 is TGTGCCAGCAGCCCAAGTGGGGGTGAAGCTTTCTTT.